These T cell receptor beta chains were read from a single sample in a study of CD8 T cells in Susac syndrome. TCRdb re-called the immunoSEQ multiplex PCR reads through MiXCR, storing one row per CDR3 protein. Of about 300,000 distinct CDR3 sequences in the sample, 85% were seen once. Sequenced: CD8+ T cells from PBMCs. These receptors were obtained from a human donor with multiple sclerosis. CDR3s leave out the opening cysteine and the closing phenylalanine or tryptophan.

>TRBV6-2/TRBV6-3|TRBJ2-2
ASRPAGGTGELF
>TRBV19|TRBJ2-1
ASSRLAGPYNEQF
>TRBV28|TRBJ1-5
ASSLWGLPLSNQPQH
>TRBV11-3|TRBJ2-3
ASQSDYAPTDTQY
>TRBV27|TRBJ2-7
ASSSGQTLTYEQY
>TRBV7-9|TRBJ1-1
ASSLPGVEAF
>TRBV2|TRBJ2-7
AWWVKAGRSYEQY
>TRBV27|TRBJ2-3
ASSILAGGGDTQY
>TRBV7-9|TRBJ2-3
ASSSTGDTQY
>TRBV28|TRBJ2-7
ASFERGGPPYEQY
>TRBV6-5|TRBJ2-7
ASSSLGVEQY
>TRBV11-2|TRBJ2-5
ASSLDRGYGQETQY
>TRBV28|TRBJ2-1
ASSLGLGGHHEQF
>TRBV24-1|TRBJ2-1
ATSAPLPGRGVNEQF
>TRBV4-1|TRBJ2-5
ASSQDWGQETQY
>TRBV6-2/TRBV6-3|TRBJ2-1
ASGVLVGYNEQF
>TRBV12-3/TRBV12-4|TRBJ1-5
ASRKTGDQPQH
>TRBV7-2|TRBJ2-7
ASSLAPFSTTYEQY
>TRBV6-6|TRBJ2-1
ASSYSLADNEQF
>TRBV5-4|TRBJ2-7
ASSLRAGAPLYEQY
>TRBV27|TRBJ2-7
ASSSTAIYEQY
>TRBV25-1|TRBJ2-1
ASSHVVVAGPPYNEQF
>TRBV12-3/TRBV12-4|TRBJ2-7
ASSPGTVWSDEQY
>TRBV6-4|TRBJ1-1
ASSDGPASEAF
>TRBV24-1|TRBJ2-7
ATSGRSSYEQY
>TRBV15|TRBJ2-5
ATSRGTYRAPQETQY
>TRBV7-9|TRBJ2-2
ASSPDLAGDGTGELF
>TRBV23-1|TRBJ2-7
ASMWYSPADRGTYEQY
>TRBV4-3|TRBJ1-3
ASSQGPMAGNTIY
>TRBV15|TRBJ1-5
ATSRFDRGHNQPQH
>TRBV6-2/TRBV6-3|TRBJ2-2
ASSYPTGLMYTGELF
>TRBV12-3/TRBV12-4|TRBJ2-5
ASSLRRSETQY
>TRBV7-9|TRBJ1-1
AGSLGGTEAF
>TRBV11-2|TRBJ2-3
ASSLPRGPRRGTTDTQY
>TRBV7-9|TRBJ2-1
ASSPVTVGSYNEQF
>TRBV5-4|TRBJ2-2
ASSAGLQMNTGELF
>TRBV6-5|TRBJ2-7
ASARTSGNEQY
>TRBV2|TRBJ2-7
ASSEMKGQSSYEQY
>TRBV7-9|TRBJ2-5
ASSLQTGGRETQY
>TRBV4-3|TRBJ1-4
ASSQEAGLGEKLF
>TRBV15|TRBJ1-4
ATSREGQTNEKLF
>TRBV9|TRBJ2-3
ASSSRGESTDTQY
>TRBV3-1|TRBJ2-3
ASSQVYREPAGTQY
>TRBV7-9|TRBJ2-1
ASSPGTPSYNKQF
>TRBV11-2|TRBJ2-3
ASSSPRTRVGQY
>TRBV27|TRBJ2-1
ASSYRGLAGVNEQF
>TRBV6-2/TRBV6-3|TRBJ2-7
ASSLAGAEQY
>TRBV5-1|TRBJ2-7
ASSGSPTSGKVYEQY
>TRBV4-1|TRBJ1-1
ASSQALSADTEAF
>TRBV30|TRBJ2-7
AWTGGPSYEQY
>TRBV20-1|TRBJ1-5
SARDPGRGNQPQH